A single sample gave rise to the 18 T cell receptor beta chains below, sequenced in a study of Ad26.COV2.S vaccination and SARS-CoV-2 variants (dated by TCRdb to about 2021). Reading the label with the study, this specimen's treatment or condition is: 19 received Ad26.COV2.S at low or high dose, single or two shots; roughly 5 received placebo; per-sample allocation not given. Repertoires of vaccine and placebo recipients were sequenced from samples taken on day 63 after the first injection. The library relied on the immunoSEQ multiplex PCR assay. In its TCRdb copy, this immuneACCESS table keeps in-frame sequences only and misses some clones. Where compared with another copy, unresolved V genes explain less than half of these, and the others have no known cause. For this sample the table gives about 680,000 clones, of which around 89% were detected only once. The top ten clones comprise around 1.5% of the sample.

The sample was peripheral blood, taken in a trial of Ad26.COV2.S vaccine versus placebo. The receptors were sampled from a person aged 18-60 years who received the Ad26.COV2.S COVID-19 vaccine or a placebo.

The chain uses TRBV6-2 or TRBV6-3 and TRBJ1-2; D not certain. Germline V lookup: CDR1 MNHEY, CDR2 SVGEGT. V dropped 6 bases and J dropped 3 bases, with 5 bases sitting between them. The CDR3 runs 11 residues. DNA for the CDR3: TGTGCCAGCAGCCGGGACTATGGCTACACCTTC. Translated: CASSRDYGYTF.

This clone was seen a single time. The rearrangement links TRBV30 to TRBJ1-4; D might be TRBD1 (5 bases). This CDR3 has 13 residues. CDR1 and CDR2 (germline): GTSNPN, SVGIG (reference sequence). CDR3 DNA: TGTGCTGGCCGGGGGGATACTAATGAAAAACTGTTTTTT. It yields the protein CAGRGDTNEKLFF.

V usage is TRBV19 and J usage is TRBJ2-5; 9 bases align to TRBD2. Germline CDR1 and CDR2: LNHDA and SQIVND (reference sequence). The CDR3 consists of 20 residues. The ends lost 5 bases at V and 4 bases at J; junction bases unmatched: 23. The CDR3 loop reads CASSSSQGSFAGGERETQYF. The CDR3 DNA sequence: TGTGCCAGTAGTTCTAGTCAGGGGAGTTTTGCGGGAGGGGAGAGAGAGACCCAGTACTTC.

V is TRBV12-3 or TRBV12-4 and J is TRBJ1-3, with D possibly being TRBD1 (6 bases). Trimming left V 6 bases short and J 12 bases short, with 15 bases between. The CDR3 totals 12 residues. The CDR3 sequence: CASRSYRVSIYF. In DNA, the CDR3 is TGTGCCAGCAGGTCCTACAGGGTGAGCATATATTTT.

This chain links TRBV10-1 with TRBJ1-1; D unclear. Trimming took off 3 bases at V and 0 bases at J, with 2 bases between the two ends. The CDR3 has 12 amino acids. Germline CDR1 reads WNHNN; CDR2 reads SYGVQD (reference sequence). The CDR3 is CASSELNTEAFF. The CDR3 nucleotides are TGCGCCAGCAGTGAACTGAACACTGAAGCTTTCTTT.

Only one count was recorded for this clone. The rearrangement links TRBV10-3 to TRBJ1-4; weak D call: TRBD1 (6 bases). Trimming cost V 6 bases and J 7 bases, with 9 bases left between them. The germline V gene encodes CDR1 ENHRY and CDR2 SYGVKD. There are 12 residues in the CDR3. DNA for the CDR3: TGTGCCATCAGAGGGGGGGGTGAAAAACTGTTTTTT. This gives the protein CAIRGGGEKLFF.

The genes are TRBV5-5 and TRBJ1-2, with D hard to call. Trimming took 0 bases from V and 8 from J, leaving 14 bases between them. Germline loops: CDR1 SGHKS, CDR2 YYEKEE (reference sequence). This CDR3 is built from 14 residues. The CDR3 region has the DNA TGTGCCAGCAGCTTGGGCGGGGTGGTTCAGGGCTACACCTTC. As protein: CASSLGGVVQGYTF.

Written as DNA, the CDR3 is TGTGCCAGCAGCTTAGGACCGGGACAGGAGGACTATGGCTACACCTTC. Its protein is CASSLGPGQEDYGYTF. The chain employs TRBV5-6 and TRBJ1-2; 8 bases fit TRBD1. The CDR3 is 16 residues long. J lost 3 bases, V lost 2 bases, and 9 bases had no gene match. Per the germline V gene, CDR1 is SGHDT and CDR2 is YYEEEE.

The chain carries TRBV13 and TRBJ1-2; D is undetermined. CDR3 length: 14 residues. V was shortened by 2 bases and J by 0 bases, with 7 bases between the two germline ends. CDR1 and CDR2 (germline): PRHDT, FYEKMQ (reference sequence). The CDR3 DNA reads TGTGCCAGCAGCTTATTGTCGGCTAACTATGGCTACACCTTC. Translation gives CASSLLSANYGYTF.

The chain links TRBV6-2 or TRBV6-3 to TRBJ2-5; D gene uncertain. This CDR3 is built from 12 residues. Germline V gene sequence: CDR1 MNHEY, CDR2 SVGEGT. Trimming left V 4 bases short and J 5 bases short, with 8 bases between. CDR3: CASSWVAETQYF. DNA of the CDR3: TGTGCCAGCAGTTGGGTGGCCGAGACCCAGTACTTC.

There are a few counts of this clone. J is TRBJ1-5 and V is TRBV30, with D maybe TRBD1 (5 bases). This CDR3 region has 14 residues. V was trimmed by 3 bases and J by 1 base, leaving 10 bases between them. CDR1 is GTSNPN, CDR2 SVGIG, per germline (reference sequence). DNA for the CDR3: TGTGCCTGGAGCACAGACAGAAGCAATCAGCCCCAGCATTTT. Translating it yields CAWSTDRSNQPQHF.

Comment on this clone: The identical CDR3 is also encoded by other nucleotide sequences in the sample. The V gene is TRBV12-3 or TRBV12-4, the J gene TRBJ1-4; D not certain. The CDR3 extends over 13 amino acids. V was pared by 0 bases and J by 3 bases, with 2 bases between. CDR3: CASSLASNEKLFF. CDR3 bases: TGTGCCAGCAGTTTAGCATCTAATGAAAAACTGTTTTTT.

This clone is a singleton in its sample. This chain connects TRBV12-3 or TRBV12-4 to TRBJ2-3; D not resolved. This CDR3 is 13 amino acids long. Trimming left V 2 bases short and J 3 bases short, with 6 bases between. CDR3 coding DNA: TGTGCCAGCAGTTTATTGACTACAGATACGCAGTATTTT. The encoded protein is CASSLLTTDTQYF.

The J gene is TRBJ2-2, the V gene TRBV7-9, with D perhaps matching TRBD2 (6 bases). V dropped 6 bases and J dropped 0 bases, with 17 bases sitting between them. The CDR3 loop spans 17 amino acids. Germline V CDR1 and CDR2: SEHNR, FQNEAQ (reference sequence). CDR3 in amino acids: CASSSSGGLSNTGELFF. In DNA, the CDR3 is TGTGCCAGCAGTTCCTCCGGCGGACTATCGAACACCGGGGAGCTGTTTTTT.

The V and J genes are TRBV5-1 and TRBJ2-6; D call uncertain. Trimming shortened V by 0 bases and J by 2 bases, and 9 bases separated the two germline ends. Germline CDR1 reads SGHRS; CDR2 reads YFSETQ. The CDR3 totals 16 residues. The CDR3 DNA reads TGCGCCAGCAGCTTGGTGGAATCTCCTGGGGCCAACGTCCTGACTTTC. Amino acids: CASSLVESPGANVLTF.

The chain links TRBV5-5 to TRBJ1-6; no clear D gene. V lost 2 bases and J lost 7, with 4 bases in between. The CDR3 contains 12 residues. Germline values: CDR1 SGHKS, CDR2 YYEKEE (reference sequence). This CDR3 is CASSFGNSPLHF. The CDR3 DNA reads TGTGCCAGCAGCTTCGGAAATTCACCCCTCCACTTT.

The CDR3 protein is CASRGLAGRNEQFF. The CDR3 bases are TGTGCCAGCAGGGGCCTAGCGGGACGAAATGAGCAGTTCTTC. The V call is TRBV6-5, the J call TRBJ2-1; the match to TRBD2 covers 9 bases. Germline values: CDR1 MNHEY, CDR2 SVGAGI. V gave up 6 bases and J gave up 7 bases; unmatched junction bases: 7. The CDR3 spans 14 residues.

The J gene is TRBJ2-5, the V gene TRBV27, with 7 bases matching TRBD1. There are 14 residues in the CDR3. Per germline, CDR1 MNHEY and CDR2 SMNVEV (reference sequence). V was pared by 6 bases and J by 1 base, with 5 bases of the junction left unmatched. CDR3 sequence reads: CASSNRDSQETQYF. CDR3 nucleotides: TGTGCCAGCAGCAACCGGGACAGCCAAGAGACCCAGTACTTC.